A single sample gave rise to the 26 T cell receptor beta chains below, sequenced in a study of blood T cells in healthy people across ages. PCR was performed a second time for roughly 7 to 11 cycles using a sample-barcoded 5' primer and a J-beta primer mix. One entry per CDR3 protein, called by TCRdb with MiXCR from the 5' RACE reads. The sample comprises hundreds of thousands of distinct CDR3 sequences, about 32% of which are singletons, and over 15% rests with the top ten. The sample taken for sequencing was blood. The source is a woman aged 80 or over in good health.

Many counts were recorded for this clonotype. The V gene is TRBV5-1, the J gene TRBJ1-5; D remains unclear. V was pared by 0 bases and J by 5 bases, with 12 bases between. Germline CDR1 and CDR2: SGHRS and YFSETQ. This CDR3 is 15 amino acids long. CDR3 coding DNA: TGCGCCAGCAGCTTGGCCGCGGGCTTGGATCAGCCCCAGCATTTT. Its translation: CASSLAAGLDQPQHF.

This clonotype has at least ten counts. The CDR3: CASSLVGTLTDTQYF. The CDR3 nucleotides read TGTGCCAGCAGCTTGGTAGGGACGCTTACAGATACGCAGTATTTT. The gene calls are TRBV5-4 and TRBJ2-3; D tentatively fits TRBD1 or TRBD2 (5 bases each). Germline V gene data show CDR1 as SGHNT and CDR2 as YYREEE (reference sequence). This CDR3 has 15 residues. The V end was cut by 0 bases, the J end by 3 bases, with 11 bases between.

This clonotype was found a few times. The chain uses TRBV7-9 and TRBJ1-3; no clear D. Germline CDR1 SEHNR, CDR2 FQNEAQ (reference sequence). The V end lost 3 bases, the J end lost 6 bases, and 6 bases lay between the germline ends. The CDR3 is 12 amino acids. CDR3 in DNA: TGTGCCAGCAGCTTGCCCCCAAACACCATATATTTT. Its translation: CASSLPPNTIYF.

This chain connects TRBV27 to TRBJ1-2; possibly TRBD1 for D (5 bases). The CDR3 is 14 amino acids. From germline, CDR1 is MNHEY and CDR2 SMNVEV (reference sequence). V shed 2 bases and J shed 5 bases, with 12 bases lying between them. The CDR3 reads CASSLVGPLYGYTF. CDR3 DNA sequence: TGTGCCAGCAGTTTAGTGGGGCCCTTATATGGCTACACCTTC.

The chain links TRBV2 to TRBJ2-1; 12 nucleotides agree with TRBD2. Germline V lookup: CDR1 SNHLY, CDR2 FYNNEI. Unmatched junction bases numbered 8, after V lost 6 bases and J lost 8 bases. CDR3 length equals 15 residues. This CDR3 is CASRRLAGESDEQFF. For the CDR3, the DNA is TGTGCCAGCAGACGACTAGCGGGAGAATCCGATGAGCAGTTCTTC.

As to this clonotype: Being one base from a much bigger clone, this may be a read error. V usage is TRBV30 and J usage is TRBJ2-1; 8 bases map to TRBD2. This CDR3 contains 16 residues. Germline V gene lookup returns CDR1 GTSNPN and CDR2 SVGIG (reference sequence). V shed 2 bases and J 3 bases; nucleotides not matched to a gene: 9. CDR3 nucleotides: TGTGCCTGGAGTATTTCGGGAGGGACACTCTACAATGAGCAGTTCTTC. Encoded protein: CAWSISGGTLYNEQFF.

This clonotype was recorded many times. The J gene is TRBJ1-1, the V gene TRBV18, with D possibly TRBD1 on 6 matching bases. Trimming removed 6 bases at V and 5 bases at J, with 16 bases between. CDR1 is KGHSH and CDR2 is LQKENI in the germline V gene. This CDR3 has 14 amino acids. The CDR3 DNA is TGTGCCAGCTCGCCCCAAGGGGGTGGAACTGAAGCTTTCTTT. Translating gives CASSPQGGGTEAFF. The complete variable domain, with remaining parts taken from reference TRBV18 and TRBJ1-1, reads NAGVMQNPRHLVRRRGQEARLRCSPMKGHSHVYWYRQLPEEGLKFMVYLQKENIIDESGMPKERFSAEFPKEGPSILRIQQVVRGDSAAYFCASSPQGGGTEAFFGQGTRLTVV.

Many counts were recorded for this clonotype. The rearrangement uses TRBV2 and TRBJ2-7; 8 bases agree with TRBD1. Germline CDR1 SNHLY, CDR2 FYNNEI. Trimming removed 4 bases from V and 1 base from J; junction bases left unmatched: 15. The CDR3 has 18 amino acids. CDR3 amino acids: CASSGPNRGFIRSYEQYF. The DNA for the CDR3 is TGTGCCAGCAGTGGACCCAACAGGGGGTTTATTAGGTCCTACGAGCAGTACTTC.

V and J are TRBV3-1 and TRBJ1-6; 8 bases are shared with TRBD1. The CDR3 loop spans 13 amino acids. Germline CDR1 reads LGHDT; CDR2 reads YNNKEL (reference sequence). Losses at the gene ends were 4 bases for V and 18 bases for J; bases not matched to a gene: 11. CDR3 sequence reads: CASSPRQGLTPHF. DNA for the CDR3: TGTGCCAGCAGCCCACGACAGGGGCTAACCCCCCACTTT. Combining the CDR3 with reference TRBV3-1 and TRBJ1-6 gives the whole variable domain DTAVSQTPKYLVTQMGNDKSIKCEQNLGHDTMYWYKQDSKKFLKIMFSYNNKELIINETVPNRFSPKSPDKAHLNLHINSLELGDSAVYFCASSPRQGLTPHFGNGTRLTVT.

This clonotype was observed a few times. CDR3 nucleotide sequence: TGCAGTGCTCCGCCTGCAAAAGGTGGAGGCTCCATTGAAGCTTTCTTT. It encodes CSAPPAKGGGSIEAFF. V gene TRBV20-1 combines with J gene TRBJ1-1, with D uncertain. The ends were cut back, 5 bases at V and 7 bases at J, with 26 bases in the middle. Germline V gene data show CDR1 as DFQATT and CDR2 as SNEGSKA (reference sequence). CDR3 length equals 16 residues.

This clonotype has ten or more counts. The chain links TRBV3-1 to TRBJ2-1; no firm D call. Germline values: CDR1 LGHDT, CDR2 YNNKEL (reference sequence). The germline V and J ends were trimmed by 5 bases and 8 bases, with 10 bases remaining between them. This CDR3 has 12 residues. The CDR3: CASSFIGDEQFF. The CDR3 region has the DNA TGTGCCAGCAGCTTTATTGGCGATGAGCAGTTCTTC.

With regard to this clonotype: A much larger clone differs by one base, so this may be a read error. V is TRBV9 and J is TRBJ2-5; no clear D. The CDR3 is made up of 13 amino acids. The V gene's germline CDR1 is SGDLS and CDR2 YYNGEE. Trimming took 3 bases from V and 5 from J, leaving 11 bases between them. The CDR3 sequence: CASSGRQRETQYF. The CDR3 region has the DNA TGTGCCAGCAGCGGTCGACAAAGGGAGACCCAGTACTTC.

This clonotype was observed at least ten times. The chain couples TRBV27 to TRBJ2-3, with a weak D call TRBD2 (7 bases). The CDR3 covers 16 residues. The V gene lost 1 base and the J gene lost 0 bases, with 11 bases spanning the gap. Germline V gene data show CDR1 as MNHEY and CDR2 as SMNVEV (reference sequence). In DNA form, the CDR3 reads TGTGCCAGCAGTTTATTGGGGGGGCTTAGCACAGATACGCAGTATTTT. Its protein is CASSLLGGLSTDTQYF.

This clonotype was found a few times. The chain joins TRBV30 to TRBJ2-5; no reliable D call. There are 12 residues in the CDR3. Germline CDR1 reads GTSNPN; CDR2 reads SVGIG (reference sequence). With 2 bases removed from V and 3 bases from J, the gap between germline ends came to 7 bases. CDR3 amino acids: CAWSLREETQYF. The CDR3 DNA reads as TGTGCCTGGAGTCTCAGAGAAGAGACCCAGTACTTC.

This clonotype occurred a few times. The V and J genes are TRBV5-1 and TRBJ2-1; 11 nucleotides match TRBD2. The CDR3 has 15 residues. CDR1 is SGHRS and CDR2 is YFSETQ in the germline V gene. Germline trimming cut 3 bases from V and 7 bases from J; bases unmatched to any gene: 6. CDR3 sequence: CASSSGLAEGNEQFF. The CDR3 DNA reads TGCGCCAGCAGCTCGGGACTAGCGGAGGGGAATGAGCAGTTCTTC.

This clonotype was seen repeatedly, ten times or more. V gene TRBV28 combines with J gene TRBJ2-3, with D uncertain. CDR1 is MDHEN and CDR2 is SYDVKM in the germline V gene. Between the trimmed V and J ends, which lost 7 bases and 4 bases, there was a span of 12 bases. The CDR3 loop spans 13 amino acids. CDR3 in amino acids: CASTSTQADTQYF. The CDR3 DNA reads TGTGCCAGCACCTCTACACAAGCAGATACGCAGTATTTT.

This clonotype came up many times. The CDR3 protein is CASSLNAGGTDTQYF. The CDR3, as DNA: TGTGCCAGCAGCCTTAACGCAGGGGGAACAGATACGCAGTATTTT. The chain has TRBV4-2 and TRBJ2-3; 7 bases agree with TRBD1. Germline-derived CDR1 and CDR2 are LGHNA and YNFKEQ. V shed 4 bases, J shed 3 bases, and the junction held 7 bases outside the gene matches. This CDR3 has 15 amino acids.

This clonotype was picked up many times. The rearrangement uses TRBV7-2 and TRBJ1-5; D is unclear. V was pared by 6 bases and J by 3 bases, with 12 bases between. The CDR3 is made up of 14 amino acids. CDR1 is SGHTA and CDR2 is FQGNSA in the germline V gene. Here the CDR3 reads CASSYIPFNQPQHF. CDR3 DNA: TGTGCCAGCAGTTACATACCCTTCAATCAGCCCCAGCATTTT.

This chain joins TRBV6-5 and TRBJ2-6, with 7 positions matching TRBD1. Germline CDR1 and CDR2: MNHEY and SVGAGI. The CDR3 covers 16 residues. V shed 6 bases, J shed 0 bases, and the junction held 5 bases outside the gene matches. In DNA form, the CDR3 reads TGTGCCAGCAGCCCCACAGGGGTCTCTGGGGCCAACGTCCTGACTTTC. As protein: CASSPTGVSGANVLTF.

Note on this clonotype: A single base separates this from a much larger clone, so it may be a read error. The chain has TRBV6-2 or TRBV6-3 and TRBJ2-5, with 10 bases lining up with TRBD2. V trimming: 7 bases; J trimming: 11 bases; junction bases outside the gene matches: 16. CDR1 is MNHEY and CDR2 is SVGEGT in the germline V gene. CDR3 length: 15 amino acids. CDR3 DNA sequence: TGTGCCAGCACCCGAAGCGGGGGGGCGGTCAATGAGCAGTACTTC. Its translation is CASTRSGGAVNEQYF.

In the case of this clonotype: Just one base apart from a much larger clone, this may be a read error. The CDR3 nucleotides read TGTGCCAGCAGCTTAGCAGGAGGACAGGGGAATGGCTGCACCTTC. Protein sequence: CASSLAGGQGNGCTF. V is TRBV7-3 and J is TRBJ1-2; TRBD1 matches 9 bases. The germline V gene has CDR1 SGHTA and CDR2 FQGTGA. CDR3 size: 15 residues.

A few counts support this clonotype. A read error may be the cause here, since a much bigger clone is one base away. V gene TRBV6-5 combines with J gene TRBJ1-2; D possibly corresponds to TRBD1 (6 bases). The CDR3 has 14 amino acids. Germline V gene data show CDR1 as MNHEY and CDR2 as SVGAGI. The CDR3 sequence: CAGSDNRANYGYTF. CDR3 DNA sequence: TGTGCCGGCAGCGATAACAGGGCTAACTATGGCTACACCTTC.

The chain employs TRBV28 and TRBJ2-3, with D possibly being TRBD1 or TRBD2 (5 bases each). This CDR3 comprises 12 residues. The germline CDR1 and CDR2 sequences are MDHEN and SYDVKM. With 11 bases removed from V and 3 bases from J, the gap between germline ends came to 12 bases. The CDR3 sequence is CASEGFTDTQYF. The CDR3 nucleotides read TGTGCCTCCGAGGGGTTTACAGATACGCAGTATTTT.

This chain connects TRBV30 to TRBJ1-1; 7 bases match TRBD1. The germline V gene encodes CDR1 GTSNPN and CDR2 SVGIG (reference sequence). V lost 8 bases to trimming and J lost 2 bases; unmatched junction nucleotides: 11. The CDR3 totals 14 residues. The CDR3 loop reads CARDGQGVNTEAFF. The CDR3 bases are TGTGCCAGGGATGGTCAGGGGGTTAACACTGAAGCTTTCTTT.

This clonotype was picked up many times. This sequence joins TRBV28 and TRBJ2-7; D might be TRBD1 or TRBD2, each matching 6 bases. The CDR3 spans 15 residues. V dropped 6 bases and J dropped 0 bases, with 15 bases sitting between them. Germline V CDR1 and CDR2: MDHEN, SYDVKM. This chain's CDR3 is CASRGGAGNSYEQYF. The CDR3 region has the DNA TGTGCCAGCAGGGGGGGCGCTGGGAACTCCTACGAGCAGTACTTC.

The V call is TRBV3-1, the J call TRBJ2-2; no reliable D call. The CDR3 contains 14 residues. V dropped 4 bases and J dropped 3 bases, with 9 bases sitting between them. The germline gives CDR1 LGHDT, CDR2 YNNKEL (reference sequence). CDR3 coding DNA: TGTGCCAGCAGCCCCACTCGGGACACCGGGGAGCTGTTTTTT. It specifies CASSPTRDTGELFF.